This T cell receptor beta chain was obtained from a study of cytomegalovirus exposure and HLA in healthy donors. Study-wide results and caveats: Compared with the roughly 670-donor mean, an Asian-associated ancestry cluster reportedly had fewer N-insertions, according to a later analysis. Cytomegalovirus status was reportedly diagnosed by the classifier with high specificity and sensitivity. Later on, an analysis found that several of the most significant clusters appeared to be linked to common viral pathogens, which included parvovirus B19.

The PCR contained 60 Vbeta and 13 Jbeta primers. Only in-frame clones appear in the TCRdb table, and some are missing; sequencing was by immunoSEQ multiplex PCR. The sample lists fewer than 350,000 clones, approximately 90% occurring once. The donors, nominally healthy at sampling, likely had unrecorded immune exposures. Germline CDR1 SNHLY, CDR2 FYNNEI. This CDR3 comprises 15 residues. Trimming cost V 5 bases and J 3 bases, with 16 bases left between them. For this clone: As yet, its antigen is unknown.

The V gene is TRBV2, the J gene TRBJ1-1; tentative D call: TRBD1 (5 bases). The sequence came from a woman aged 18-29 years in good health and CMV-seronegative. Sequenced material: PBMCs. CDR3 nucleotides: TGTGCCAGCAGTCGGCAAAGGGGAGGTGACACTGAAGCTTTCTTT. It translates to CASSRQRGGDTEAFF.